Here is one T cell receptor (beta chain) with its context. This sample was taken from a study of blood T cell repertoires in COVID-19. Overall study: COVID-19 samples, acute and convalescent, were from the United States, Italy and Spain. The analysed material was cDNA or gDNA that came from T cells, B-cell-depleted T cells, or PBMCs.

Trimming took 2 bases from V and 4 from J; bases not matched to a gene: 5. Germline assignment: CDR1 SNHLY and CDR2 FYNNEI. CDR3 size: 15 residues. As originally analysed: Using reference gene primer amplification, nucleated cell counts were estimated. Sequenced by immunoSEQ multiplex PCR; TCRdb stores in-frame clones only, minus some. For V, J and clone size, that table is used; D and trimming come from the DNA. The data show some 100,000 clones, with roughly 91% seen just once and approximately 20% held by the top ten. The TCR sequence derives from a human donor with acute or convalescent COVID-19. The donor label of this sample is uncertain. The chain links TRBV2 to TRBJ1-5, with TRBD1 matching over 7 bases. The sample consisted of peripheral blood. This CDR3 reads CASSESTGENQPQHF. The CDR3 DNA sequence: TGTGCCAGCAGTGAAAGCACAGGGGAGAATCAGCCCCAGCATTTT.